This note documents a single T cell receptor beta chain sequence. The antigen remains undetermined. V shed 4 bases, J shed 3 bases, and the junction held 11 bases outside the gene matches. This CDR3 has 16 amino acids. The V gene's germline CDR1 is MNHEY and CDR2 SMNVEV (reference sequence). The data derive from a study of PD-1 blockade in classical Hodgkin lymphoma. General study results and limits: With CD4+ cells, TCR diversity rose significantly by C4D1, but not with CD8+ cells.

Method: immunoSEQ multiplex PCR; TCRdb's copy keeps in-frame clones and lacks some. In the table there are about 39,000 clones, 88% of which are singletons. Relapse after autologous stem cell transplantation occurred in every patient, and brentuximab vedotin exposure varied. Patients showed best responses of complete response, partial response or progressive disease. This sequence originates from a human donor with classical Hodgkin lymphoma. The material was peripheral blood mononuclear cells (PBMCs), obtained at baseline. This chain uses TRBV27 with TRBJ2-7, with TRBD1 matching over 8 bases. The CDR3 bases are TGTGCCAGCAGTTCCCCTCCTCGGACAGGGATCTACGAGCAGTACTTC. Protein sequence: CASSSPPRTGIYEQYF.